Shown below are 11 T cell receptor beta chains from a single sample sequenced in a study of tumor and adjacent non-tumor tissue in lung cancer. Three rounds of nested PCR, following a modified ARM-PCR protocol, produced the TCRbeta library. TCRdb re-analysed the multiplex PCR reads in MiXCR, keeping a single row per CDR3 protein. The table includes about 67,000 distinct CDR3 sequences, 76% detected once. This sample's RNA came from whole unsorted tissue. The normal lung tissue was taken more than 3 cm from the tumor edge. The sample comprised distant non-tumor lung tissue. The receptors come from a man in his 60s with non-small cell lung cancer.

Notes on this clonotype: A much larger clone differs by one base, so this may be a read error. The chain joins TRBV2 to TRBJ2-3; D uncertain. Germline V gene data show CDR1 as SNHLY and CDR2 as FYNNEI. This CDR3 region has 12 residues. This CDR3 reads CASRQLTDKQYF. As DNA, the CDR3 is TGTGCCAGCAGACAGCTCACAGATAAGCAGTATTTT. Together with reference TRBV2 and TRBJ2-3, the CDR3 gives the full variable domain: EPEVTQTPSHQVTQMGQEVILRCVPISNHLYFYWYRQILGQKVEFLVSFYNNEISEKSEIFDDQFSVERPDGSNFTLKIRSTKLEDSAMYFCASRQLTDKQYFGPGTRLTVL.

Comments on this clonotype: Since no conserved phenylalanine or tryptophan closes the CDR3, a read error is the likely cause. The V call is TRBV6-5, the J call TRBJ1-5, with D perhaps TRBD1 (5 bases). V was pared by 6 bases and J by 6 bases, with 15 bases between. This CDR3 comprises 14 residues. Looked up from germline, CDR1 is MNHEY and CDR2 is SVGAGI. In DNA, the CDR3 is TGTGCCAGCAGGCGACCTCAGGGAGGTCAGCCCCAGCATTCT. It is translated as CASRRPQGGQPQHS.

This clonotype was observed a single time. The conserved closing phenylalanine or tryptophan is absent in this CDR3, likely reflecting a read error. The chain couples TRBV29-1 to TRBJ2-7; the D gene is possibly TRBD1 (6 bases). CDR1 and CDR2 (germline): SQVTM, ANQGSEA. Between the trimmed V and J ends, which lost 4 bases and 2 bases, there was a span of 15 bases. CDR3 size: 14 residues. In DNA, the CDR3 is TGCAGCGTTGTAACCGTGGACAGCACCTACGAGCAGTACTTA. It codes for CSVVTVDSTYEQYL.

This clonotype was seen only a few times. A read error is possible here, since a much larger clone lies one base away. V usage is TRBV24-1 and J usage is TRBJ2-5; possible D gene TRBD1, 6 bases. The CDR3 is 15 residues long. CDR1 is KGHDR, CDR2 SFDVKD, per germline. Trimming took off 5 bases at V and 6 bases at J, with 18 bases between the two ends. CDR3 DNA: TGTGCCACCAGTGTCAGTACAGGGCTGGGAAAGACCCAGTACTTC. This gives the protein CATSVSTGLGKTQYF.

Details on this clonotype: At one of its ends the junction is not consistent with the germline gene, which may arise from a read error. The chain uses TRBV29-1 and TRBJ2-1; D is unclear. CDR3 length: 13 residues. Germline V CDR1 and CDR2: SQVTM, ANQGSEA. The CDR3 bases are TGTAGCCTTCAGGATAACATCCACAATGAGCAGTTCTTC. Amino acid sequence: CSLQDNIHNEQFF.

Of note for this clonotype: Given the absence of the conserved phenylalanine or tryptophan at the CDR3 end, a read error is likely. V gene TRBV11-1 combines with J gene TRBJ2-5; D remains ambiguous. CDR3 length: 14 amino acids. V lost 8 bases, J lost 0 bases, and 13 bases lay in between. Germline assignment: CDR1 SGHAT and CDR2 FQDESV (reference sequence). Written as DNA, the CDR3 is TGTGCCAGCGGTAAAGACACGTACCAAGAGACCCAGTACTAC. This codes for CASGKDTYQETQYY.

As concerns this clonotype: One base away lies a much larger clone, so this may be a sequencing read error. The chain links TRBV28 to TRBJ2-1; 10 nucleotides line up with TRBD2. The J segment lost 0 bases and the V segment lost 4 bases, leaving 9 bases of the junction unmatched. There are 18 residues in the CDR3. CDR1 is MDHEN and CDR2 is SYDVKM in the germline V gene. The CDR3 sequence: CASSSEAGGARSYNEQFF. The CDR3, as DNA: TGTGCCAGCAGTTCGGAAGCGGGAGGGGCTCGCTCCTACAATGAGCAGTTCTTC. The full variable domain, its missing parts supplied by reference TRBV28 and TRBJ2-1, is DVKVTQSSRYLVKRTGEKVFLECVQDMDHENMFWYRQDPGLGLRLIYFSYDVKMKEKGDIPEGYSVSREKKERFSLILESASTNQTSMYLCASSSEAGGARSYNEQFFGPGTRLTVL.

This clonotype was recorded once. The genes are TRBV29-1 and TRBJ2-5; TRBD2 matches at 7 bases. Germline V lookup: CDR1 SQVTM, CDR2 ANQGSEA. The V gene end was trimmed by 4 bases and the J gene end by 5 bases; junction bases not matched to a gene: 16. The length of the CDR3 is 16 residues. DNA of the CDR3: TGCAGCGTTGCCGGGGGAAGCGAGCGGGAAGGGGAGACCCAGTACTTC. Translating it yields CSVAGGSEREGETQYF.

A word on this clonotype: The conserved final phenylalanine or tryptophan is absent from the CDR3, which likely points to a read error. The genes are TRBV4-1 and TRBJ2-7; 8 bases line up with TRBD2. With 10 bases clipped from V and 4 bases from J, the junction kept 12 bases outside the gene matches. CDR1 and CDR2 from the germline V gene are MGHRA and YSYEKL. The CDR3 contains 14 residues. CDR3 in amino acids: CANSQVSGNYEQYY. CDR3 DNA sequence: TGCGCCAATAGCCAAGTTAGCGGGAATTACGAGCAGTACTAC.

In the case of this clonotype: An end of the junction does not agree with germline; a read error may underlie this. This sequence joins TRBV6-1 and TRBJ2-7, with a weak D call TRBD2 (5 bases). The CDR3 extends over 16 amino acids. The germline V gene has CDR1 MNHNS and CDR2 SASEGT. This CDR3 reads CTSSESVGEIFYEQYF. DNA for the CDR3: TGTACCAGCAGTGAATCGGTTGGGGAGATCTTCTACGAGCAGTACTTC.

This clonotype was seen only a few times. CDR3: CASSQVPDMYSGNTIYF. The DNA of the CDR3 is TGTGCCAGCAGCCAAGTGCCTGACATGTACTCTGGAAACACCATATATTTT. The chain links TRBV4-2 to TRBJ1-3; D gene ambiguous. This CDR3 spans 17 amino acids. CDR1 LGHNA and CDR2 YNFKEQ come from the germline V gene. The V end was cut by 1 base, the J end by 0 bases, with 13 bases between.